These T cell receptor beta chains were read from a single sample in a study of cytomegalovirus exposure and HLA in healthy donors. The protocol was immunoSEQ multiplex PCR, while the TCRdb copy is restricted to in-frame clones and leaves out a portion. The profile shows under 50,000 clones, about 94% of them singletons. The sequenced sample was PBMCs. Receptors originate from a woman aged 18-29 years in good health and CMV-seropositive. Both conserved end residues are part of each CDR3. Each record gives: J gene, V gene, clone size, D gene, CDR3 protein, CDR3 DNA. The D gene is left open where the match is weak. Clone size, where shown, is once, few, many, or a class for clones that have expanded.

J gene: TRBJ2-1; V gene: TRBV9; clone size: NA; D gene: TRBD2; CDR3 protein: CASSVSSGTPYNEQFF; CDR3 DNA: TGTGCCAGCAGCGTATCTAGCGGGACTCCCTACAATGAGCAGTTCTTC
J gene: TRBJ2-7; V gene: TRBV25-1; clone size: NA; D gene: NA; CDR3 protein: CASTPGWSGVGYEQYF; CDR3 DNA: TGTGCCAGCACCCCTGGGTGGTCGGGGGTGGGCTACGAGCAGTACTTC
J gene: TRBJ2-3; V gene: TRBV27; clone size: NA; D gene: NA; CDR3 protein: CASSHSLTDTQYF; CDR3 DNA: TGTGCCAGCAGCCACTCCCTCACAGATACGCAGTATTTT
J gene: TRBJ1-2; V gene: TRBV29-1; clone size: NA; D gene: TRBD1; CDR3 protein: CSVEQGRYGYTF; CDR3 DNA: TGCAGCGTAGAACAGGGGCGATATGGCTACACCTTC
J gene: TRBJ1-3; V gene: TRBV5-1; clone size: NA; D gene: NA; CDR3 protein: CASSLERTPGNTIYF; CDR3 DNA: TGCGCCAGCAGCTTGGAAAGGACACCTGGAAACACCATATATTTT
J gene: TRBJ1-3; V gene: TRBV7-6; clone size: few; D gene: TRBD1; CDR3 protein: CASSLRSQGASGNTIYF; CDR3 DNA: TGTGCCAGCAGCTTAAGATCCCAGGGGGCATCTGGAAACACCATATATTTT
J gene: TRBJ2-5; V gene: TRBV5-6; clone size: NA; D gene: TRBD2; CDR3 protein: CASSEPSAGVGETQYF; CDR3 DNA: TGTGCCAGCAGCGAACCATCAGCGGGAGTCGGAGAGACCCAGTACTTC
J gene: TRBJ1-2; V gene: TRBV29-1; clone size: NA; D gene: NA; CDR3 protein: CSVGPGGINYGYTF; CDR3 DNA: TGCAGCGTTGGCCCGGGGGGAATTAACTATGGCTACACCTTC
J gene: TRBJ2-5; V gene: TRBV5-6; clone size: few; D gene: TRBD2; CDR3 protein: CASSLGWGLEETQYF; CDR3 DNA: TGTGCCAGCAGCTTGGGGTGGGGACTAGAAGAGACCCAGTACTTC
J gene: TRBJ1-1; V gene: TRBV6-1; clone size: once; D gene: NA; CDR3 protein: CASSVANTNTEAFF; CDR3 DNA: TGTGCCAGCAGTGTCGCGAATACGAACACTGAAGCTTTCTTT
J gene: TRBJ2-7; V gene: TRBV4-1; clone size: NA; D gene: TRBD2; CDR3 protein: CASSPSGTYEQYF; CDR3 DNA: TGCGCCAGCAGCCCCAGCGGGACCTACGAGCAGTACTTC
J gene: TRBJ2-7; V gene: TRBV2; clone size: NA; D gene: NA; CDR3 protein: CASRLGTSYEQYF; CDR3 DNA: TGTGCCAGCAGGCTGGGCACCTCCTACGAGCAGTACTTC
J gene: TRBJ1-1; V gene: TRBV6-4; clone size: NA; D gene: TRBD1; CDR3 protein: CASSPDTQGGTEAFF; CDR3 DNA: TGTGCCAGCAGCCCCGATACCCAGGGGGGCACTGAAGCTTTCTTT
J gene: TRBJ2-5; V gene: TRBV5-4; clone size: NA; D gene: TRBD2; CDR3 protein: CASTSGTSGRRETQYF; CDR3 DNA: TGTGCCAGCACCTCCGGGACTAGCGGGAGACGGGAGACCCAGTACTTC
J gene: TRBJ2-1; V gene: TRBV6-6; clone size: NA; D gene: TRBD1; CDR3 protein: CASNHGQGYNEQFF; CDR3 DNA: TGTGCCAGCAATCACGGACAGGGATACAATGAGCAGTTCTTC
J gene: TRBJ2-7; V gene: TRBV10-3; clone size: NA; D gene: NA; CDR3 protein: CAISSEPYEQYF; CDR3 DNA: TGTGCCATCAGTAGCGAGCCTTACGAGCAGTACTTC
J gene: TRBJ1-1; V gene: TRBV6-1; clone size: few; D gene: NA; CDR3 protein: CASSSTENTEAFF; CDR3 DNA: TGTGCCAGCAGTTCCACAGAGAACACTGAAGCTTTCTTT
J gene: TRBJ2-2; V gene: TRBV5-6; clone size: NA; D gene: NA; CDR3 protein: CASTPTGDGRSTGELFF; CDR3 DNA: TGTGCCAGCACCCCCACCGGGGATGGGCGGTCGACCGGGGAGCTGTTTTTT
J gene: TRBJ2-2; V gene: TRBV30; clone size: NA; D gene: TRBD2; CDR3 protein: CAWSPLAGGPGELFF; CDR3 DNA: TGTGCCTGGAGTCCCCTGGCGGGAGGGCCCGGGGAGCTGTTTTTT
J gene: TRBJ1-4; V gene: TRBV5-4; clone size: NA; D gene: NA; CDR3 protein: CASSLEARKGEKLFF; CDR3 DNA: TGTGCCAGCAGCTTGGAAGCCAGGAAAGGTGAAAAACTGTTTTTT
J gene: TRBJ1-3; V gene: TRBV6-6; clone size: NA; D gene: NA; CDR3 protein: CASSLHQTEAGNTIYF; CDR3 DNA: TGTGCCAGCAGTTTACACCAGACGGAGGCTGGAAACACCATATATTTT
J gene: TRBJ1-5; V gene: TRBV19; clone size: NA; D gene: TRBD1; CDR3 protein: CASHKYHRGQGNNQPQHF; CDR3 DNA: TGTGCCAGTCATAAGTATCATAGGGGACAGGGGAACAATCAGCCCCAGCATTTT
J gene: TRBJ2-1; V gene: TRBV29-1; clone size: once; D gene: TRBD1; CDR3 protein: CSVRSRGFYNEQFF; CDR3 DNA: TGCAGCGTAAGGAGCAGGGGGTTTTACAATGAGCAGTTCTTC
J gene: TRBJ1-4; V gene: TRBV5-4; clone size: NA; D gene: TRBD1; CDR3 protein: CASSSTGPNEKLFF; CDR3 DNA: TGTGCCAGCAGCTCGACAGGGCCTAATGAAAAACTGTTTTTT
J gene: TRBJ2-4; V gene: TRBV18; clone size: once; D gene: NA; CDR3 protein: CASSPLRAGPAKNIQYF; CDR3 DNA: TGTGCCAGCTCACCCCTAAGGGCGGGACCAGCCAAAAACATTCAGTACTTC
J gene: TRBJ2-2; V gene: TRBV5-4; clone size: NA; D gene: TRBD1; CDR3 protein: CATTRQGPTGELFF; CDR3 DNA: TGTGCCACAACCCGACAGGGACCTACCGGGGAGCTGTTTTTT
J gene: TRBJ2-7; V gene: TRBV19; clone size: once; D gene: NA; CDR3 protein: CASSIGGEQYF; CDR3 DNA: TGTGCCAGTAGTATAGGCGGCGAGCAGTACTTC
J gene: TRBJ2-7; V gene: TRBV6-1; clone size: NA; D gene: NA; CDR3 protein: CASSELTDTYEQYF; CDR3 DNA: TGTGCCAGCAGTGAATTAACTGATACCTACGAGCAGTACTTC
J gene: TRBJ1-2; V gene: TRBV2; clone size: NA; D gene: NA; CDR3 protein: CASSEWEGNYGYTF; CDR3 DNA: TGTGCCAGCAGTGAATGGGAGGGTAACTATGGCTACACCTTC
J gene: TRBJ2-3; V gene: TRBV11-2; clone size: once; D gene: TRBD1; CDR3 protein: CASGRGRGPTDTQYF; CDR3 DNA: TGTGCCAGTGGGCGAGGCAGGGGGCCCACAGATACGCAGTATTTT
J gene: TRBJ2-7; V gene: TRBV13; clone size: NA; D gene: NA; CDR3 protein: CASSSGRVVSYEQYF; CDR3 DNA: TGTGCCAGCAGCTCAGGACGGGTTGTTTCCTACGAGCAGTACTTC
J gene: TRBJ2-7; V gene: TRBV5-1; clone size: NA; D gene: NA; CDR3 protein: CASSSSYEQYF; CDR3 DNA: TGCGCCAGCAGCTCTTCCTACGAGCAGTACTTC